Following are 31 T cell receptor beta chains from one sample sequenced in a study of T-cell reconstitution after alpha-beta-depleted transplantation in children (dated by TCRdb to 2015 to 2016). Library method: PCR. Sequencing instrument: Illumina HiSeq 2500. Molecular barcoding was employed in the preparation of TCR libraries, with unique molecular identifiers being used to normalize TCRbeta repertoire quantification. TCRdb ran its own pipeline on the public reads, namely fastp trimming at Q25 and MiXCR clone calling, and kept in-frame beta chains. CDR3 protein duplicates are merged, each entry listing the most common genes and DNA. Across this sample there are under 350,000 distinct CDR3 sequences, with nearly 10% seen only once. The top ten hold over 9% of the sample. The input for sequencing was PBMCs from the stem cell graft donor, taken from the stem cell graft. Every receptor here comes from a human donor who donated a stem cell graft to a child with SCID.

The chain carries TRBV6-5 and TRBJ1-2; perhaps TRBD1 as D (5 bases). Trimming shortened V by 5 bases and J by 4 bases, and 14 bases separated the two germline ends. The CDR3 has 14 residues. Germline V lookup: CDR1 MNHEY, CDR2 SVGAGI. The CDR3 DNA follows: TGTGCCAGCAGTCGAGATGGGGGAAGCTATGGCTACACCTTC. It is translated as CASSRDGGSYGYTF.

This clonotype was picked up a small number of times. V and J are TRBV6-4 and TRBJ2-2; TRBD2 is a possible D gene (5 bases). The CDR3 totals 14 residues. Germline loops: CDR1 MRHNA, CDR2 SNTAGT. V was clipped by 3 bases and J by 5 bases, with 10 bases between them. The CDR3 DNA sequence: TGTGCCAGCAGTGAACAAGGAGGAACCGGGGAGCTGTTTTTT. It codes for CASSEQGGTGELFF.

This clonotype was seen at least ten times. The chain uses TRBV4-1 and TRBJ2-7; 7 positions match TRBD1. The CDR3 sequence is 15 residues long. Losses at the gene ends were 4 bases for V and 3 bases for J; bases not matched to a gene: 9. The V gene's germline CDR1 is MGHRA and CDR2 YSYEKL. CDR3 bases: TGCGCCAGCAGCCCCCAACAGGGGTCCGTCTACGAGCAGTACTTC. Protein product: CASSPQQGSVYEQYF.

The V gene is TRBV7-9, the J gene TRBJ2-2, with D tentatively TRBD1 or TRBD2 (5 bases each). The germline gives CDR1 SEHNR, CDR2 FQNEAQ (reference sequence). Trimming removed 1 base from V and 4 bases from J, with 13 bases in between. The CDR3 covers 16 residues. Here the CDR3 reads CASSLVVGDGTGELFF. The CDR3 DNA follows: TGTGCCAGCAGCTTAGTCGTGGGGGACGGCACCGGGGAGCTGTTTTTT.

In this sample, this clonotype turned up many times. The J gene is TRBJ2-3, the V gene TRBV7-2; tentatively, D is TRBD1 (6 bases). CDR3 length: 13 amino acids. CDR1 and CDR2 from the germline V gene are SGHTA and FQGNSA. V was cut by 8 bases and J by 3 bases, with 12 bases left in between. CDR3 DNA: TGTGCCAGCGCGAAGAGGGGGACAGATACGCAGTATTTT. Encoded protein: CASAKRGTDTQYF.

This clonotype has just a few counts. The chain carries TRBV7-9 and TRBJ1-5; D call uncertain. Trimming took off 8 bases at V and 4 bases at J, with 6 bases between the two ends. The CDR3 loop spans 11 amino acids. Germline lookup yields CDR1 SEHNR and CDR2 FQNEAQ (reference sequence). Written as DNA, the CDR3 is TGTGCCAGCGGAGGGAATCAGCCCCAGCATTTT. Its translation is CASGGNQPQHF.

This clonotype was seen ten or more times. The chain is built from TRBV2 and TRBJ1-6, with 7 bases fitting TRBD1. The V segment lost 5 bases and the J segment 0 bases; nucleotides outside the gene matches: 4. The CDR3 contains 16 residues. Germline V gene sequence: CDR1 SNHLY, CDR2 FYNNEI. DNA of the CDR3: TGTGCCAGCAGTTCGGGGGACAGCTCCTATAATTCACCCCTCCACTTT. This codes for CASSSGDSSYNSPLHF.

This clonotype was counted ten times or more. The rearrangement uses TRBV12-3 or TRBV12-4 and TRBJ1-2, with 7 positions matching TRBD1. CDR3 length: 14 residues. V lost 6 bases to trimming and J lost 2 bases; unmatched junction nucleotides: 6. The chain's CDR3 is CASRPGTDNYGYTF. The CDR3 DNA reads TGTGCCAGCAGGCCCGGGACAGACAACTATGGCTACACCTTC.

The genes are TRBV5-1 and TRBJ1-2; 8 bases are a match to TRBD1. Germline V gene sequence: CDR1 SGHRS, CDR2 YFSETQ. The CDR3 runs 14 residues. V dropped 1 base and J dropped 3; count of bases not matched to a gene: 2. The CDR3 sequence is CASSLQGADYGYTF. The DNA for the CDR3 is TGCGCCAGCAGCTTGCAGGGGGCGGACTATGGCTACACCTTC.

This clonotype was counted a few times. The J gene is TRBJ2-1, the V gene TRBV7-2; no definite D call. CDR3 length equals 13 residues. V was clipped by 2 bases and J by 8 bases, with 10 bases between them. The V gene's germline CDR1 is SGHTA and CDR2 FQGNSA. CDR3 bases: TGTGCCAGCAGCTTATTAAGGAATCATGAGCAGTTCTTC. It codes for CASSLLRNHEQFF.

The CDR3 sequence is CASSFEDRAVDTQYF. CDR3 sequence (DNA): TGTGCCAGCAGCTTCGAGGACAGAGCGGTAGATACGCAGTATTTT. The chain combines TRBV7-8 with TRBJ2-3, with D perhaps TRBD1 (6 bases). The CDR3 has 15 amino acids. Germline V gene data show CDR1 as SGHVS and CDR2 as FQNEAQ. V lost 3 bases to trimming and J lost 5 bases, with 15 bases between them.

This clonotype was seen many times. The rearrangement joins TRBV7-3 to TRBJ2-5; D possibly corresponds to TRBD2 (6 bases). Germline-derived CDR1 and CDR2 are SGHTA and FQGTGA. This CDR3 spans 13 amino acids. The V end was cut by 2 bases, the J end by 4 bases, with 8 bases between. CDR3 loop: CASSLGGLETQYF. Written as DNA, the CDR3 is TGTGCCAGCAGCTTAGGAGGGTTAGAGACCCAGTACTTC.

The chain employs TRBV6-2 or TRBV6-3 and TRBJ1-5; D is possibly TRBD1 (6 bases). CDR1 is MNHEY and CDR2 is SVGEGT in the germline V gene. The CDR3 totals 15 residues. The V end was cut by 8 bases, the J end by 0 bases, with 14 bases between. The CDR3 DNA is TGTGCCAGCCTGCGAAGACAGGATAGCAATCAGCCCCAGCATTTT. Translating gives CASLRRQDSNQPQHF.

This clonotype was seen a few times. J is TRBJ2-2 and V is TRBV4-2; 11 bases are shared with TRBD2. The CDR3 runs 17 residues. From germline, CDR1 is LGHNA and CDR2 YNFKEQ. Trimming cost V 1 base and J 1 base; bases outside gene matches: 2. In DNA, the CDR3 is TGTGCCAGCAGCCAAGTCGGACTAGCGGGGAACACCGGGGAGCTGTTTTTT. Translated: CASSQVGLAGNTGELFF.

This chain uses TRBV20-1 with TRBJ1-4; D may be TRBD1 (5 bases). In germline, CDR1 is DFQATT, CDR2 SNEGSKA (reference sequence). V lost 6 bases and J lost 7, with 18 bases in between. The CDR3 covers 14 residues. The CDR3 sequence is CSARGTSSIEKLFF. As DNA, the CDR3 is TGCAGTGCCCGAGGGACCTCATCCATTGAAAAACTGTTTTTT.

The chain combines TRBV6-1 with TRBJ1-2; D is ambiguous. Trimming took off 1 base at V and 0 bases at J, with 9 bases between the two ends. The CDR3 covers 15 residues. Germline V gene lookup returns CDR1 MNHNS and CDR2 SASEGT. As DNA, the CDR3 is TGTGCCAGCAGTGAAGTTGGCACCGCTAACTATGGCTACACCTTC. This translates into CASSEVGTANYGYTF.

This clonotype came up a few times. The CDR3 region is CASTGGGRSGYTF. The CDR3 bases are TGTGCCAGCACTGGAGGGGGGCGGAGTGGCTACACCTTC. V and J are TRBV6-1 and TRBJ1-2, with a possible D match to TRBD1 (6 bases). Germline values: CDR1 MNHNS, CDR2 SASEGT. Trimming stripped 7 bases from V and 7 bases from J, with 16 bases between. This CDR3 has 13 residues.

This clonotype was observed a few times. The rearrangement joins TRBV7-9 to TRBJ1-5, with D unclear. V was cut by 1 base and J by 0 bases, with 10 bases left in between. The CDR3 has 16 amino acids. From germline, CDR1 is SEHNR and CDR2 FQNEAQ (reference sequence). CDR3 sequence (DNA): TGTGCCAGCAGCTTAGGCCCCACAGCTAGCAATCAGCCCCAGCATTTT. Translating gives CASSLGPTASNQPQHF.

This clonotype has a handful of counts. This chain joins TRBV4-2 and TRBJ2-3; 11 bases agree with TRBD2. The trim removed 0 bases at V and 3 bases at J, leaving 5 bases unmatched. The V gene's germline CDR1 is LGHNA and CDR2 YNFKEQ. The CDR3 covers 17 residues. DNA for the CDR3: TGTGCCAGCAGCCAAGAGGTAGCGGGGGGGTGGACAGATACGCAGTATTTT. Amino acid sequence: CASSQEVAGGWTDTQYF.

This clonotype turned up a few times. The chain links TRBV7-9 to TRBJ2-5; TRBD1 might be the D (6 bases). The CDR3 is made up of 16 amino acids. The ends were cut back, 1 base at V and 2 bases at J, with 14 bases in the middle. The germline V gene has CDR1 SEHNR and CDR2 FQNEAQ (reference sequence). The CDR3 coding sequence is TGTGCCAGCAGCTTAGTAGAAACAGGGCCACAAGAGACCCAGTACTTC. It translates to CASSLVETGPQETQYF.

The chain has TRBV18 and TRBJ2-5; D is uncertain. This CDR3 is built from 14 residues. V was clipped by 5 bases and J by 2 bases, with 12 bases between them. Germline CDR1 is KGHSH and CDR2 is LQKENI. The chain's CDR3 is CASSRFNEQETQYF. CDR3 sequence (DNA): TGTGCCAGCTCAAGATTCAACGAGCAAGAGACCCAGTACTTC.

This clonotype has a handful of counts. The rearrangement uses TRBV24-1 and TRBJ1-2; D is unclear. The CDR3 runs to 13 residues. V was shortened by 5 bases and J by 7 bases, with 13 bases between the two germline ends. Germline CDR1 reads KGHDR; CDR2 reads SFDVKD. CDR3 protein: CATSVRPVAGYTF. The CDR3 DNA sequence: TGTGCCACCAGTGTAAGACCTGTAGCTGGCTACACCTTC.

The V and J genes are TRBV3-1 and TRBJ2-1, with 11 bases aligning to TRBD2. V lost 1 base, J lost 3 bases, and 8 bases stayed unmatched. The CDR3 spans 18 residues. Germline CDR1 LGHDT, CDR2 YNNKEL (reference sequence). Written as DNA, the CDR3 is TGTGCCAGCAGCCAAGCCCCCCTTGGACTAGCGGGCTACAATGAGCAGTTCTTC. Encoded protein: CASSQAPLGLAGYNEQFF.

This clonotype has a count of ten or more. The gene calls are TRBV11-2 and TRBJ2-7, with D possibly matching TRBD2 (5 bases). The CDR3 runs to 13 residues. V was pared by 5 bases and J by 2 bases, with 10 bases between. In germline, CDR1 is SGHAT, CDR2 FQNNGV. Here the CDR3 reads CASSQQAAYEQYF. The DNA for the CDR3 is TGTGCCAGCAGCCAGCAAGCGGCCTACGAGCAGTACTTC. The entire variable domain, with the rest obtained from reference TRBV11-2 and TRBJ2-7, is as follows: EAGVAQSPRYKIIEKRQSVAFWCNPISGHATLYWYQQILGQGPKLLIQFQNNGVVDDSQLPKDRFSAERLKGVDSTLKIQPAKLEDSAVYLCASSQQAAYEQYFGPGTRLTVT.

This clonotype turned up a few times. V gene TRBV29-1 combines with J gene TRBJ2-7; D not certain. The CDR3 covers 12 residues. The germline V and J ends were trimmed by 7 bases and 0 bases, with 10 bases remaining between them. The germline V gene has CDR1 SQVTM and CDR2 ANQGSEA. The DNA of the CDR3 is TGCAGCGCGGTTGACGGCTCCTACGAGCAGTACTTC. Protein: CSAVDGSYEQYF.

The chain joins TRBV5-1 to TRBJ2-3; unclear D gene. V lost 4 bases to trimming and J lost 6 bases, with 18 bases between them. CDR1 and CDR2 from the germline V gene are SGHRS and YFSETQ. The CDR3 extends over 15 amino acids. The chain's CDR3 is CASSNSRPGWDTQYF. The CDR3 DNA reads TGCGCCAGCAGCAATTCCCGACCGGGCTGGGATACGCAGTATTTT. The whole variable domain, remainder taken from reference TRBV5-1 and TRBJ2-3, is KAGVTQTPRYLIKTRGQQVTLSCSPISGHRSVSWYQQTPGQGLQFLFEYFSETQRNKGNFPGRFSGRQFSNSRSEMNVSTLELGDSALYLCASSNSRPGWDTQYFGPGTRLTVL.

This clonotype has only a few counts. The chain carries TRBV20-1 and TRBJ2-7, with D unresolved. Germline CDR1 and CDR2: DFQATT and SNEGSKA (reference sequence). Trimming removed 3 bases from V and 1 base from J, with 7 bases in between. This CDR3 is 12 amino acids long. The CDR3 loop reads CSASSPSYEQYF. DNA of the CDR3: TGCAGTGCTAGTTCACCATCCTACGAGCAGTACTTC.

This clonotype was found a few times. The chain has TRBV7-3 and TRBJ2-5; 9 nucleotides match TRBD2. Germline CDR1 and CDR2: SGHTA and FQGTGA. The ends lost 1 base at V and 2 bases at J; junction bases unmatched: 8. The CDR3 is made up of 17 amino acids. CDR3 loop: CASSLNPSGASQETQYF. The CDR3 DNA is TGTGCCAGCAGCTTAAATCCTAGCGGGGCATCACAAGAGACCCAGTACTTC.

The table lists this clonotype with a few counts. The V call is TRBV4-1, the J call TRBJ1-1; TRBD1 matches at 9 bases. The CDR3 contains 18 residues. V trimming: 3 bases; J trimming: 5 bases; junction bases outside the gene matches: 16. Germline V gene data show CDR1 as MGHRA and CDR2 as YSYEKL. The CDR3 region is CASSHIRKQGARGTEAFF. The CDR3 DNA sequence: TGCGCCAGCAGCCATATTAGGAAACAGGGGGCGAGGGGGACTGAAGCTTTCTTT.

The rearrangement joins TRBV5-6 to TRBJ2-1; D gene uncertain. Germline-derived CDR1 and CDR2 are SGHDT and YYEEEE. The V gene lost 4 bases and the J gene lost 10 bases, with 9 bases spanning the gap. CDR3 length: 11 amino acids. The CDR3 here is CASSASMEQFF. As DNA, the CDR3 is TGTGCCAGCAGCGCCTCCATGGAGCAGTTCTTC.

V gene TRBV5-1 combines with J gene TRBJ2-5; unclear D gene. Germline V CDR1 and CDR2: SGHRS, YFSETQ. The CDR3 sequence is 13 residues long. V was clipped by 1 base and J by 4 bases, with 8 bases between them. As DNA, the CDR3 is TGCGCCAGCAGCTTGCGGGTCTCAGAGACCCAGTACTTC. Translation: CASSLRVSETQYF.